These 2 T cell receptor beta chains originate from one sample sequenced in a study of tumor and adjacent non-tumor tissue in lung cancer. No cell sorting was done before RNA was extracted from the tissue. The library came from three nested PCR rounds adapted from ARM-PCR protocols. TCRdb re-derived calls from the multiplex PCR reads in MiXCR, one entry per CDR3 protein. The table shows some 71,000 distinct CDR3 sequences, with 72% occurring only once. The sequenced sample consisted of lung tumor tissue. The receptors stem from a woman between 40 and 55 years old with non-small cell lung cancer.

In regard to this clonotype: A much more abundant neighbour one base away suggests this may be a read error. This CDR3 reads CASNTAGGQRYEQYF. For the CDR3, the DNA is TGTGCCAGCAACACCGCCGGGGGACAGCGCTACGAGCAGTACTTC. J is TRBJ2-7 and V is TRBV7-9; TRBD1 might be the D (7 bases). V lost 7 bases to trimming and J lost 3 bases, with 19 bases between them. Germline V CDR1 and CDR2: SEHNR, FQNEAQ (reference sequence). The CDR3 loop spans 15 amino acids.

As for this clonotype: A much larger clone lies one base from this, so it may be a read error. The V call is TRBV6-6, the J call TRBJ2-5, with a weak D call TRBD1 (6 bases). The CDR3 is 14 amino acids. CDR1 is MNHNY, CDR2 SVGAGI, per germline (reference sequence). The V end lost 6 bases, the J end lost 5 bases, and 16 bases lay between the germline ends. The CDR3 nucleotides read TGTGCCAGCAGAGCAGGGGACGCCGGGGAGACCCAGTACTTC. Its translation is CASRAGDAGETQYF.